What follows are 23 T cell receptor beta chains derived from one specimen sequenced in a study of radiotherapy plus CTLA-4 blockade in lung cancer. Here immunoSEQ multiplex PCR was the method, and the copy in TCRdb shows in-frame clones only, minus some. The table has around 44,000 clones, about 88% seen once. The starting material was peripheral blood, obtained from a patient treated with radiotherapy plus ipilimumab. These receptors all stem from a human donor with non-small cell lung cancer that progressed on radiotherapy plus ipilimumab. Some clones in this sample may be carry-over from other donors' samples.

For the CDR3, the DNA is TGCGCCAGCTTGCAGGGGGCGAAACGCACAGATACGCAGTATTTT. It is translated as CASLQGAKRTDTQYF. The chain joins TRBV10-1 to TRBJ2-3; 8 bases fit TRBD1. The J segment lost 1 base and the V segment lost 8 bases, leaving 8 bases of the junction unmatched. Germline CDR1 WNHNN, CDR2 SYGVQD (reference sequence). The CDR3 extends over 15 amino acids.

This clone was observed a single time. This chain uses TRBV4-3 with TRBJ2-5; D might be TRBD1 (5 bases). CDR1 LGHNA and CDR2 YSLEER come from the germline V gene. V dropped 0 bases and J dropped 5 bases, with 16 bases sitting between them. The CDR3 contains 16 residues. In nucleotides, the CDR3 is TGCGCCAGCAGCCAAGATTTAGGGGCTGGGCAGGAGACCCAGTACTTC. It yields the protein CASSQDLGAGQETQYF.

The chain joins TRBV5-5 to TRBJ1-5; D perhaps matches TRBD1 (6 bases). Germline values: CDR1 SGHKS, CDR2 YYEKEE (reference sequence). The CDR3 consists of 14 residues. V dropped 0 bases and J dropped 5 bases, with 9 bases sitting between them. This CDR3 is CASSLVDRYQPQHF. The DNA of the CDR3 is TGTGCCAGCAGCTTGGTGGACAGATATCAGCCCCAGCATTTT.

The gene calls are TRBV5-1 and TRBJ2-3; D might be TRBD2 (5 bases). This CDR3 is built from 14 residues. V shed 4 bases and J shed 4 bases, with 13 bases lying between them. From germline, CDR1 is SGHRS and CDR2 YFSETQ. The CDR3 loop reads CASSQAAGADTQYF. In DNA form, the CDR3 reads TGCGCCAGCAGCCAGGCCGCGGGCGCAGATACGCAGTATTTT.

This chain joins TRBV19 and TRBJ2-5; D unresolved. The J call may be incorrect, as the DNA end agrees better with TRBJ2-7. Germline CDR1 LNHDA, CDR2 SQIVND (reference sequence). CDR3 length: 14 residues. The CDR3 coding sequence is TGTGCCAGTAGTATCAACCTAGTAGGCTACGAGCAGTACTTC. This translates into CASSINLVGYEQYF.

CDR3 DNA sequence: TGTGCCAGCAGCTATCGGGGACAGAACTACGAGCAGTACTTC. As protein: CASSYRGQNYEQYF. The chain has TRBV13 and TRBJ2-5; the match to TRBD1 covers 7 bases. The J call may not be correct, given that the DNA end is closer to TRBJ2-7. CDR3 length: 14 amino acids. CDR1 PRHDT and CDR2 FYEKMQ come from the germline V gene (reference sequence).

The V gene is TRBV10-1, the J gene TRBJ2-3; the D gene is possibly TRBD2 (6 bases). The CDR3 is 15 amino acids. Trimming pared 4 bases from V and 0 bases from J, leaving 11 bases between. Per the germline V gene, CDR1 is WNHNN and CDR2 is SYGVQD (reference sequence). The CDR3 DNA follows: TGCGCCAGCAGTGTCTTTGGGACTAGCACAGATACGCAGTATTTT. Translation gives CASSVFGTSTDTQYF.

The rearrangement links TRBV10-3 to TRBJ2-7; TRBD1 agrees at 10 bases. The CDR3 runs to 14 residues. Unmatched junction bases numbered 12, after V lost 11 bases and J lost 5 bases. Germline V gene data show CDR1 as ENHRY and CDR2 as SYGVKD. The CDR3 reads CAGRGTGVTDEQYF. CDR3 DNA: TGTGCCGGCAGGGGGACAGGGGTCACTGACGAGCAGTACTTC.

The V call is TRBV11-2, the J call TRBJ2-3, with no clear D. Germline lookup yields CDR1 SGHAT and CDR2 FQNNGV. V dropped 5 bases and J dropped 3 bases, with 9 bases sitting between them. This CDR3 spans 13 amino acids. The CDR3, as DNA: TGTGCCAGCAGCCCCGGTCCGACAGATACGCAGTATTTT. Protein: CASSPGPTDTQYF.

CDR3 protein: CASRNRGVGTDTQYF. The CDR3 bases are TGTGCCAGCAGGAACAGGGGAGTTGGGACAGATACGCAGTATTTT. The rearrangement links TRBV2 to TRBJ2-3; 7 bases line up with TRBD1. This CDR3 has 15 residues. Germline V lookup: CDR1 SNHLY, CDR2 FYNNEI. The V segment lost 6 bases and the J segment 3 bases; nucleotides outside the gene matches: 9. Full variable domain (remainder filled in from reference TRBV2 and TRBJ2-3): EPEVTQTPSHQVTQMGQEVILRCVPISNHLYFYWYRQILGQKVEFLVSFYNNEISEKSEIFDDQFSVERPDGSNFTLKIRSTKLEDSAMYFCASRNRGVGTDTQYFGPGTRLTVL.

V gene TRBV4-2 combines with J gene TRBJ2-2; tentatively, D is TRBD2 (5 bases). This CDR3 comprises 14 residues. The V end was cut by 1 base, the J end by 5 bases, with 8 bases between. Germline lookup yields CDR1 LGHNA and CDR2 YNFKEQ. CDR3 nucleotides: TGTGCCAGCAGCCAAGGTTCGGGAACCGGGGAGCTGTTTTTT. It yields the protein CASSQGSGTGELFF.

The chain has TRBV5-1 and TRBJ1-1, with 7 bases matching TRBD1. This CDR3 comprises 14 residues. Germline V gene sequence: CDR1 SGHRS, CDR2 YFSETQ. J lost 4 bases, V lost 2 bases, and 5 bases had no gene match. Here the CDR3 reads CASSLQDRPTEAFF. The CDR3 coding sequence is TGCGCCAGCAGCTTACAGGACAGGCCCACTGAAGCTTTCTTT.

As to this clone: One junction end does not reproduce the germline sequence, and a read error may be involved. CDR3 protein: CASSEAGEGRRHF. CDR3 bases: TGTGCCAGCAGTGAAGCGGGGGAGGGCAGGAGGCACTTC. V gene TRBV6-1 combines with J gene TRBJ2-4; 7 bases agree with TRBD2. Germline lookup yields CDR1 MNHNS and CDR2 SASEGT. This CDR3 region has 13 residues.

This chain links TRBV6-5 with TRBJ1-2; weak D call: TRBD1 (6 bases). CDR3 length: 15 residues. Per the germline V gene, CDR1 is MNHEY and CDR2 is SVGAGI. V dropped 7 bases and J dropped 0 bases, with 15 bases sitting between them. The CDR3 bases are TGTGCCAGCAAACCGCCGGGACACCCTAACTATGGCTACACCTTC. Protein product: CASKPPGHPNYGYTF.

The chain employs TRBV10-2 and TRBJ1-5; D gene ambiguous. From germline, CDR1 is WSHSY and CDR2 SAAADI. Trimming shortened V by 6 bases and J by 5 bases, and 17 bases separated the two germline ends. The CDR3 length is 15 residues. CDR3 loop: CASRMGPDGDQPQHF. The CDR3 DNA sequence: TGCGCCAGCAGGATGGGCCCCGACGGGGATCAGCCCCAGCATTTT.

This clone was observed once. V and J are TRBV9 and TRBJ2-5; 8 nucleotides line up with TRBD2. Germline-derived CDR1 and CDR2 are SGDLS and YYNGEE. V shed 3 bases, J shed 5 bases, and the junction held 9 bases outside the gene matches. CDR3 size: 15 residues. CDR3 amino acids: CASSAAGGRGETQYF. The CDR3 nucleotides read TGTGCCAGCAGCGCCGCGGGGGGCCGGGGGGAGACCCAGTACTTC.

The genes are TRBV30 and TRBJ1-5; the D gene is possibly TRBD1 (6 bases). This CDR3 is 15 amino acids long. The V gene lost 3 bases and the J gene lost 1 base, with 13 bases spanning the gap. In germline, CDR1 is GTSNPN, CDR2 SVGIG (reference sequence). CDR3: CAWSIWGRSNQPQHF. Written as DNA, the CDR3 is TGTGCCTGGAGCATCTGGGGGCGCAGCAATCAGCCCCAGCATTTT.

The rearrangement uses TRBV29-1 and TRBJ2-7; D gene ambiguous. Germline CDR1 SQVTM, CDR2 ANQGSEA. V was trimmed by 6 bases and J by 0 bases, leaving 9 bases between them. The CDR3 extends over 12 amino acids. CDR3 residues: CSVLQSSYEQYF. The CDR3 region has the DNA TGCAGCGTCCTACAGAGCTCCTACGAGCAGTACTTC.

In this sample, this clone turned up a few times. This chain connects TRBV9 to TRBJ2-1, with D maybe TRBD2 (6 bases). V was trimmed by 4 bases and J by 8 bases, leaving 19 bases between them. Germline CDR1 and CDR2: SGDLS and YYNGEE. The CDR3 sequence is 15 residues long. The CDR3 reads CASSLLADPAHEQFF. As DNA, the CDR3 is TGTGCCAGCAGCCTATTAGCGGATCCCGCGCATGAGCAGTTCTTC.

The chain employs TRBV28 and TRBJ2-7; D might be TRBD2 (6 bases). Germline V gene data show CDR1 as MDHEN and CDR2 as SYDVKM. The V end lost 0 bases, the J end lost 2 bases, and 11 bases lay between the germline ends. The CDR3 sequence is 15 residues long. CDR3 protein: CASSLWSGETYEQYF. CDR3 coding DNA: TGTGCCAGCAGTTTATGGTCGGGGGAGACCTACGAGCAGTACTTC.

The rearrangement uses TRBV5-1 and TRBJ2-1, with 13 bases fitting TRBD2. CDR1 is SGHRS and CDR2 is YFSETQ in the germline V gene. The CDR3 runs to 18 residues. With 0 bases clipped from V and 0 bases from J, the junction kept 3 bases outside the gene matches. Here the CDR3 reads CASSLELAGGPSYNEQFF. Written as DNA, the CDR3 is TGCGCCAGCAGCTTGGAACTAGCGGGGGGGCCCTCCTACAATGAGCAGTTCTTC.

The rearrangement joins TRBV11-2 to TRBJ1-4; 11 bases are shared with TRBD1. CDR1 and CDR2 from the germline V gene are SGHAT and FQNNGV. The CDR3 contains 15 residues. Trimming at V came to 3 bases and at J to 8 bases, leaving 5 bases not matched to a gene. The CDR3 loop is CASSFWGQGGEKLFF. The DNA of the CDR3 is TGTGCCAGCAGCTTCTGGGGACAGGGGGGGGAAAAACTGTTTTTT.

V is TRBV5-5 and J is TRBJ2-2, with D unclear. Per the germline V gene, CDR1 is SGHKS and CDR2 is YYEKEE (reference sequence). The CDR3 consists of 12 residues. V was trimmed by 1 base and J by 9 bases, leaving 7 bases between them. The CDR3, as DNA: TGTGCCAGCAGCTTGTCTGAGCGGGAGCTGTTTTTT. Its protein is CASSLSERELFF.